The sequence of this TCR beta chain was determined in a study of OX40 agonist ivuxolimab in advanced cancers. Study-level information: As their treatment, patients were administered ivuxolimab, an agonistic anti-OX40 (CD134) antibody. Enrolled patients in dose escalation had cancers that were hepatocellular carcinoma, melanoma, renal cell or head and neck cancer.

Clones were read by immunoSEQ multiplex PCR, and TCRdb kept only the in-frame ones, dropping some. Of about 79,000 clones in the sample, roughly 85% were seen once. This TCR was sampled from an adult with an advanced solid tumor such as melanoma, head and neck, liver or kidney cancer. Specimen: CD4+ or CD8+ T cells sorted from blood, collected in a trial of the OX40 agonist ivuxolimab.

CDR3: CASKSRVSNQPQHF. The DNA for the CDR3 is TGTGCCAGTAAGAGTCGAGTTAGCAATCAGCCCCAGCATTTT. This chain links TRBV19 with TRBJ1-5; D is ambiguous. CDR3 length: 14 amino acids. Germline values: CDR1 LNHDA, CDR2 SQIVND (reference sequence). Trimming removed 7 bases at V and 0 bases at J, with 10 bases between.